Presented here are 14 T cell receptor beta chains from one specimen sequenced in a study of blood T cell repertoires in COVID-19. Assay: immunoSEQ multiplex PCR; the TCRdb copy retains only in-frame clones and omits some. The table lists about 140,000 clones, approximately 86% of them singletons, with under 6.5% in the top ten. What was sequenced was peripheral blood. All receptors come from a human donor in a cohort sampled during active COVID-19.

J is TRBJ2-1 and V is TRBV7-9; no definite D call. This CDR3 region has 15 residues. V lost 5 bases and J 3 bases, leaving 14 bases between the germline ends. CDR1 SEHNR and CDR2 FQNEAQ come from the germline V gene (reference sequence). In DNA, the CDR3 is TGTGCCAGCAGCAATTACGGCCTAGTCTACAATGAGCAGTTCTTC. Translating it yields CASSNYGLVYNEQFF.

This clone has more than one count but fewer than ten. The genes are TRBV6-5 and TRBJ2-7; D perhaps matches TRBD1 (6 bases). The germline V and J ends were trimmed by 6 bases and 6 bases, with 15 bases remaining between them. The germline CDR1 and CDR2 sequences are MNHEY and SVGAGI. This CDR3 is built from 13 residues. CDR3 sequence (DNA): TGTGCCAGCAGCCGGGACAATCAGGGCGAGCAGTACTTC. Translating gives CASSRDNQGEQYF.

This clone was counted only a few times. The chain carries TRBV11-2 and TRBJ2-3, with D maybe TRBD1 (6 bases). V was shortened by 4 bases and J by 6 bases, with 11 bases between the two germline ends. The germline CDR1 and CDR2 sequences are SGHAT and FQNNGV. This CDR3 comprises 13 residues. The CDR3 loop reads CASSSYQGDTQYF. DNA of the CDR3: TGTGCCAGCAGCTCCTACCAGGGGGATACGCAGTATTTT.

The chain employs TRBV2 and TRBJ1-6; D perhaps matches TRBD1 (6 bases). V was pared by 1 base and J by 10 bases, with 14 bases between. Germline lookup yields CDR1 SNHLY and CDR2 FYNNEI. The CDR3 has 15 amino acids. CDR3 in amino acids: CASSEEQGRRSPLHF. Here the CDR3 DNA reads TGTGCCAGCAGTGAAGAACAGGGCAGGAGGTCACCCCTCCACTTT.

The CDR3 sequence: CASSERGGRGYNEQFF. In nucleotides, the CDR3 is TGTGCCAGCAGTGAACGAGGGGGAAGAGGCTACAATGAGCAGTTCTTC. The chain is built from TRBV25-1 and TRBJ2-1; the D gene is possibly TRBD1 (6 bases). The CDR3 is 16 residues long. V lost 2 bases and J 3 bases, leaving 14 bases between the germline ends. Germline assignment: CDR1 MGHDK and CDR2 SYGVNS.

This clone was detected a few times. The chain couples TRBV4-2 to TRBJ2-7, with D unresolved. The germline CDR1 and CDR2 sequences are LGHNA and YNFKEQ. The CDR3 totals 16 residues. V lost 3 bases, J lost 3 bases, and 18 bases lay in between. The CDR3 DNA reads as TGTGCCAGCAGCCATGACGCAGGTGGGCTTAACTACGAGCAGTACTTC. It is translated as CASSHDAGGLNYEQYF.

This chain connects TRBV13 to TRBJ1-3; D perhaps matches TRBD1 (6 bases). CDR3 length equals 15 residues. The germline V gene has CDR1 PRHDT and CDR2 FYEKMQ (reference sequence). Trimming pared 5 bases from V and 1 base from J, leaving 12 bases between. Here the CDR3 reads CASSTYRESGNTIYF. The DNA of the CDR3 is TGTGCCAGCAGCACTTACAGGGAATCTGGAAACACCATATATTTT.

This chain joins TRBV6-6 and TRBJ1-1; TRBD1 is a possible D gene (6 bases). CDR3 length equals 16 residues. Trimming cost V 2 bases and J 2 bases, with 15 bases left between them. Germline values: CDR1 MNHNY, CDR2 SVGAGI (reference sequence). DNA for the CDR3: TGTGCCAGCAGTTACCCCTCCACAGGGATCAACACTGAAGCTTTCTTT. As protein: CASSYPSTGINTEAFF.

This chain uses TRBV15 with TRBJ1-1; 7 bases line up with TRBD1. This CDR3 spans 16 amino acids. Losses at the gene ends were 1 base for V and 3 bases for J; bases not matched to a gene: 8. Per germline, CDR1 LNHNV and CDR2 YYDKDF (reference sequence). CDR3 bases: TGTGCCACCAGCAGAGGACTGACAGGGTCGGACACTGAAGCTTTCTTT. As protein: CATSRGLTGSDTEAFF.

This sequence joins TRBV27 and TRBJ2-1, with a possible D match to TRBD1 (6 bases). Between the trimmed V and J ends, which lost 0 bases and 8 bases, there was a span of 14 bases. This CDR3 contains 15 residues. Germline V lookup: CDR1 MNHEY, CDR2 SMNVEV (reference sequence). The CDR3: CASSLSGRGLDEQFF. Written as DNA, the CDR3 is TGTGCCAGCAGTTTATCGGGCAGGGGTTTGGATGAGCAGTTCTTC.

The chain couples TRBV10-3 to TRBJ1-5, with TRBD1 as a possible D gene (6 bases). This CDR3 is 16 amino acids long. V was clipped by 3 bases and J by 4 bases, with 16 bases between them. Germline CDR1 is ENHRY and CDR2 is SYGVKD. The CDR3 here is CAISDLIRGPNQPQHF. CDR3 in DNA: TGTGCCATCAGTGACCTGATCAGGGGCCCGAATCAGCCCCAGCATTTT.

V and J are TRBV7-3 and TRBJ2-2; D might be TRBD2 (6 bases). The V gene lost 4 bases and the J gene lost 3 bases, with 9 bases spanning the gap. The germline gives CDR1 SGHTA, CDR2 FQGTGA. The CDR3 spans 14 residues. DNA of the CDR3: TGTGCCAGCAGCTCGCTAGCGCACACCGGGGAGCTGTTTTTT. Protein: CASSSLAHTGELFF.

V is TRBV28 and J is TRBJ2-3; 9 bases align to TRBD2. The germline CDR1 and CDR2 sequences are MDHEN and SYDVKM. The length of the CDR3 is 18 residues. V lost 7 bases to trimming and J lost 6 bases; unmatched junction nucleotides: 20. CDR3 loop: CASNAGTSGLAVRDTQYF. The CDR3 DNA reads TGTGCCAGCAATGCCGGGACTTCGGGACTAGCAGTTAGGGATACGCAGTATTTT.

This chain links TRBV7-8 with TRBJ2-1, with 8 bases aligning to TRBD1. V shed 2 bases and J 4 bases; nucleotides not matched to a gene: 13. The CDR3 runs to 18 residues. Germline values: CDR1 SGHVS, CDR2 FQNEAQ. CDR3 in amino acids: CASSLFGQGWVFYNEQFF. CDR3 DNA sequence: TGTGCCAGCAGCTTATTTGGACAGGGATGGGTATTTTACAATGAGCAGTTCTTC.